Shown below are 21 T cell receptor beta chains from a single sample sequenced in a study of OX40 agonist ivuxolimab in advanced cancers. Libraries were prepared through the immunoSEQ multiplex PCR assay. TCRdb obtained this table from immuneACCESS and retained in-frame rearrangements with V and J assigned. These tables miss some clones; where compared with another copy, unresolved V genes account for less than half of the shortfall, and the remainder is unexplained. Within this sample are about 120,000 clones, with roughly nine tenths of them counted one time only. Of the sample, 0.25% to 0.3% falls within the top ten clones. The sample consisted of CD4+ or CD8+ T cells sorted from blood, taken in a trial of the OX40 agonist ivuxolimab. The origin of the receptors is an adult with an advanced solid tumor such as melanoma, head and neck, liver or kidney cancer.

This chain joins TRBV5-4 and TRBJ2-2; 9 nucleotides align to TRBD1. The germline gives CDR1 SGHNT, CDR2 YYREEE (reference sequence). The trim removed 0 bases at V and 6 bases at J, leaving 3 bases unmatched. The CDR3 has 15 amino acids. The CDR3 here is CASSLGQGEAGELFF. DNA of the CDR3: TGTGCCAGCAGCTTGGGACAGGGGGAGGCCGGGGAGCTGTTTTTT.

V and J are TRBV7-9 and TRBJ1-1; D possibly corresponds to TRBD1 (6 bases). The germline V gene has CDR1 SEHNR and CDR2 FQNEAQ (reference sequence). V gave up 4 bases and J gave up 0 bases, with 12 bases separating them. The CDR3 runs 15 residues. The CDR3 loop is CASSSRTDLNTEAFF. CDR3 DNA: TGTGCCAGCAGCTCGCGGACAGACTTGAACACTGAAGCTTTCTTT.

The CDR3 DNA is TGTGCCAGCAGCTTGGACAGCATCTATGGCTACACCTTC. Residues: CASSLDSIYGYTF. This sequence joins TRBV5-6 and TRBJ1-2; no definite D call. Trimming stripped 0 bases from V and 4 bases from J, with 7 bases between. The germline gives CDR1 SGHDT, CDR2 YYEEEE. CDR3 size: 13 residues.

The chain carries TRBV11-2 and TRBJ2-7, with D uncertain. V lost 4 bases to trimming and J lost 7 bases, with 11 bases between them. This CDR3 comprises 12 residues. From germline, CDR1 is SGHAT and CDR2 FQNNGV. CDR3 region: CASSYAVGEQYF. For the CDR3, the DNA is TGTGCCAGCAGCTATGCAGTGGGAGAGCAGTACTTC. The entire variable domain, with the rest obtained from reference TRBV11-2 and TRBJ2-7, is as follows: EAGVAQSPRYKIIEKRQSVAFWCNPISGHATLYWYQQILGQGPKLLIQFQNNGVVDDSQLPKDRFSAERLKGVDSTLKIQPAKLEDSAVYLCASSYAVGEQYFGPGTRLTVT.

The J gene is TRBJ1-1, the V gene TRBV4-3, with 9 bases matching TRBD1. This CDR3 spans 15 amino acids. CDR1 and CDR2 from the germline V gene are LGHNA and YSLEER. V dropped 5 bases and J dropped 1; count of bases not matched to a gene: 5. The CDR3 loop is CASSYQTGGNTEAFF. The DNA for the CDR3 is TGCGCCAGCAGCTACCAGACAGGGGGGAACACTGAAGCTTTCTTT.

As for this clone: In the same sample, other DNA sequences code for this CDR3. V gene TRBV27 combines with J gene TRBJ2-2; no firm D call. The CDR3 length is 12 residues. V was clipped by 3 bases and J by 4 bases, with 3 bases between them. CDR1 is MNHEY and CDR2 is SMNVEV in the germline V gene (reference sequence). CDR3 in DNA: TGTGCCAGCAGTTTCACCACCGGGGAGCTGTTTTTT. Amino acids: CASSFTTGELFF.

This chain links TRBV4-3 with TRBJ1-2; possible D gene TRBD1, 6 bases. V lost 2 bases and J lost 1, with 8 bases in between. Germline CDR1 is LGHNA and CDR2 is YSLEER. The CDR3 sequence is 14 residues long. The CDR3 coding sequence is TGCGCCAGCAGCCAACAACAGGGTAACTATGGCTACACCTTC. Encoded protein: CASSQQQGNYGYTF.

V usage is TRBV10-3 and J usage is TRBJ1-5, with D perhaps matching TRBD1 (5 bases). The CDR3 has 15 residues. V was shortened by 8 bases and J by 0 bases, with 14 bases between the two germline ends. Germline V CDR1 and CDR2: ENHRY, SYGVKD. The CDR3, as DNA: TGTGCCATCGGCGACAGCTCTTATAGCAATCAGCCCCAGCATTTT. Translated, it gives CAIGDSSYSNQPQHF.

The genes are TRBV11-2 and TRBJ1-1, with 7 bases matching TRBD1. The J segment lost 1 base and the V segment lost 2 bases, leaving 7 bases of the junction unmatched. The CDR3 extends over 16 amino acids. Germline V gene sequence: CDR1 SGHAT, CDR2 FQNNGV. The chain's CDR3 is CASSLRNDRANTEAFF. In DNA, the CDR3 is TGTGCCAGCAGCTTACGTAACGACAGGGCGAACACTGAAGCTTTCTTT.

This chain uses TRBV10-3 with TRBJ1-5; no clear D. From germline, CDR1 is ENHRY and CDR2 SYGVKD. This CDR3 has 16 residues. The V gene lost 2 bases and the J gene lost 0 bases, with 11 bases spanning the gap. Here the CDR3 DNA reads TGTGCCATCAGTGAGGAAGAGGACCATAGCAATCAGCCCCAGCATTTT. Translating gives CAISEEEDHSNQPQHF.

The chain carries TRBV6-1 and TRBJ1-1; D perhaps matches TRBD1 (6 bases). The V gene lost 2 bases and the J gene lost 8 bases, with 15 bases spanning the gap. The CDR3 length is 14 residues. The germline CDR1 and CDR2 sequences are MNHNS and SASEGT. CDR3 residues: CASSELGGAWEAFF. For the CDR3, the DNA is TGTGCCAGCAGTGAATTGGGGGGGGCTTGGGAAGCTTTCTTT.

The chain links TRBV19 to TRBJ2-3; D is perhaps TRBD2 (6 bases). The CDR3 is 13 residues long. V lost 8 bases, J lost 2 bases, and 11 bases lay in between. CDR1 is LNHDA and CDR2 is SQIVND in the germline V gene (reference sequence). The CDR3 coding sequence is TGTGCCAGTTTGGAGGGGAACACAGATACGCAGTATTTT. It encodes CASLEGNTDTQYF. The variable domain in full, with the rest retrieved from reference TRBV19 and TRBJ2-3, is DGGITQSPKYLFRKEGQNVTLSCEQNLNHDAMYWYRQDPGQGLRLIYYSQIVNDFQKGDIAEGYSVSREKKESFPLTVTSAQKNPTAFYLCASLEGNTDTQYFGPGTRLTVL.

This clone was counted a few times. The rearrangement links TRBV13 to TRBJ2-5; TRBD2 agrees at 9 bases. This CDR3 has 18 amino acids. After removal of 7 bases from V and 5 bases from J, the junction contained 20 bases not matched to a gene. Germline CDR1 is PRHDT and CDR2 is FYEKMQ (reference sequence). In nucleotides, the CDR3 is TGTGCCAGCACCCCTCCTCGGCTTAGCGGGGGTATAGTGGAGACCCAGTACTTC. It is translated as CASTPPRLSGGIVETQYF.

The rearrangement joins TRBV10-3 to TRBJ1-4; D possibly corresponds to TRBD1 (5 bases). V dropped 3 bases and J dropped 8 bases, with 13 bases sitting between them. CDR1 is ENHRY, CDR2 SYGVKD, per germline. The CDR3 runs 14 residues. This CDR3 is CAISDRAGGEKLFF. CDR3 coding DNA: TGTGCCATCAGTGATAGGGCGGGGGGAGAAAAACTGTTTTTT.

V usage is TRBV9 and J usage is TRBJ2-3; D is possibly TRBD1 or TRBD2 (5 bases each). From germline, CDR1 is SGDLS and CDR2 YYNGEE. The CDR3 runs 14 residues. V was cut by 0 bases and J by 8 bases, with 13 bases left in between. CDR3 sequence (DNA): TGTGCCAGCAGCGTAGAAATAGGGACCGCTACGCAGTATTTT. This codes for CASSVEIGTATQYF. The full variable domain, rest sourced from reference TRBV9 and TRBJ2-3, is DSGVTQTPKHLITATGQRVTLRCSPRSGDLSVYWYQQSLDQGLQFLIQYYNGEERAKGNILERFSAQQFPDLHSELNLSSLELGDSALYFCASSVEIGTATQYFGPGTRLTVL.

The chain has TRBV2 and TRBJ2-5, with a possible D match to TRBD1 (6 bases). This CDR3 has 14 residues. Germline V lookup: CDR1 SNHLY, CDR2 FYNNEI. V was pared by 6 bases and J by 1 base, with 12 bases between. DNA for the CDR3: TGTGCCAGCAGAGGGGACATAACCCAAGAGACCCAGTACTTC. This encodes CASRGDITQETQYF.

The chain carries TRBV28 and TRBJ2-1; 14 bases line up with TRBD2. The CDR3 runs 15 residues. After removal of 6 bases from V and 9 bases from J, the junction contained 7 bases not matched to a gene. CDR1 and CDR2 (germline): MDHEN, SYDVKM. The CDR3 loop reads CASRSGTSGRREQFF. CDR3 nucleotides: TGTGCCAGCAGATCCGGGACTAGCGGGAGACGTGAGCAGTTCTTC.

J is TRBJ2-5 and V is TRBV27; 8 bases match TRBD2. This CDR3 spans 12 amino acids. V gave up 10 bases and J gave up 3 bases; unmatched junction bases: 4. The germline V gene encodes CDR1 MNHEY and CDR2 SMNVEV (reference sequence). The CDR3 sequence is CATGRGEETQYF. Here the CDR3 DNA reads TGTGCCACCGGGAGGGGCGAAGAGACCCAGTACTTC.

The CDR3 bases are TGTGCCAGCAGCTCTGGGAGCGGAGGGGTACAGCCCCAGCATTTT. Protein product: CASSSGSGGVQPQHF. This chain joins TRBV7-9 and TRBJ1-5; a weak D match, TRBD1 (5 bases). V was shortened by 4 bases and J by 7 bases, with 17 bases between the two germline ends. The CDR3 extends over 15 amino acids. Germline V gene lookup returns CDR1 SEHNR and CDR2 FQNEAQ (reference sequence).

The chain employs TRBV9 and TRBJ2-3; D is undetermined. This CDR3 comprises 15 residues. V dropped 0 bases and J dropped 1 base, with 9 bases sitting between them. In germline, CDR1 is SGDLS, CDR2 YYNGEE. The CDR3 here is CASSVELPRTDTQYF. The CDR3 nucleotides read TGTGCCAGCAGCGTAGAACTCCCTCGCACAGATACGCAGTATTTT.

The chain joins TRBV9 to TRBJ1-4, with 9 bases aligning to TRBD1. The CDR3 has 15 residues. With 4 bases clipped from V and 5 bases from J, the junction kept 6 bases outside the gene matches. From germline, CDR1 is SGDLS and CDR2 YYNGEE. The CDR3 here is CASSLSTGGNEKLFF. In nucleotides, the CDR3 is TGTGCCAGCAGCTTGTCGACAGGGGGAAATGAAAAACTGTTTTTT.